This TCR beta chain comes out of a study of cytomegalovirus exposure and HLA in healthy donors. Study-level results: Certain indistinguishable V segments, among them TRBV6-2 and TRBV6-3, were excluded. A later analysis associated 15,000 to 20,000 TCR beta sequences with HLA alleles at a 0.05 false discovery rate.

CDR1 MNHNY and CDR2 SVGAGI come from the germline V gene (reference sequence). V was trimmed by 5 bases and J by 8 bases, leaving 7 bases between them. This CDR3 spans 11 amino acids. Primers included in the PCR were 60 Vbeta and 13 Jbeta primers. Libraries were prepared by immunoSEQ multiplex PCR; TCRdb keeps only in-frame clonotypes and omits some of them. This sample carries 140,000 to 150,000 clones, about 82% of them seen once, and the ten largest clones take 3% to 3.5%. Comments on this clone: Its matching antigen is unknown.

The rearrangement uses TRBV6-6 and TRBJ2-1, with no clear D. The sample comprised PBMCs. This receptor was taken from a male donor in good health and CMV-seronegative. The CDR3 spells CASSHGYEQFF. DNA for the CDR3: TGTGCCAGCAGTCATGGCTATGAGCAGTTCTTC.